This is a list of T cell receptor beta chains from one sample in a study of regulatory T cells in long-lasting Graves disease. Each CDR3 protein is one row after TCRdb ran MiXCR on the multiplex PCR reads. The sample holds 400,000 to 450,000 distinct CDR3 sequences, less than 20% seen once. The data were also submitted as part of a second study, on T cells in Graves' hyperthyroidism and ophthalmopathy.

Source: peripheral blood mononuclear cells (PBMCs), taken at new diagnosis, from a patient treated with antithyroid drugs. The receptors shown here come from a woman aged 25 to 39 with Graves disease. Both conserved end residues are part of each CDR3. A D gene is named only where the DNA matches it firmly. Clone size is stated in some rows and not others, as once, few, many or a class when expanded.

TRBV12-3/TRBV12-4	TRBD1	-	TRBJ1-1	CASSLSGTGWNTEAFF	TGTGCCAGCAGTCTTAGCGGGACAGGGTGGAACACTGAAGCTTTCTTT
TRBV6-2/TRBV6-3	-	few	TRBJ1-1	CASRPPGTARAFF	TGTGCCAGCAGACCTCCCGGGACCGCGAGGGCTTTCTTT
TRBV11-2	TRBD2	many	TRBJ2-7	CASSSGSGKYEQYF	TGTGCCAGCAGCTCGGGTAGCGGGAAATACGAGCAGTACTTC
TRBV5-1	TRBD2	many	TRBJ2-1	CASSSSGRSQQFF	TGCGCCAGCAGCTCCAGCGGGAGGTCCCAGCAGTTCTTC
TRBV5-5	-	-	TRBJ2-7	CASSLADSFHEPYF	TGTGCCAGCAGCTTGGCCGACAGTTTCCACGAGCCGTACTTC
TRBV6-2/TRBV6-3	TRBD1	many	TRBJ1-2	CASSYRDSQGSYYGYTF	TGTGCCAGCAGTTACCGGGACAGCCAAGGCAGCTACTATGGCTACACCTTC
TRBV18	TRBD1	many	TRBJ2-1	CASSPLGQTNNEQFF	TGTGCCAGCTCACCACTGGGACAGACCAACAATGAGCAGTTCTTC
TRBV2	-	many	TRBJ1-1	CASSEGGTEAFF	TGTGCCAGCAGTGAGGGGGGCACTGAAGCTTTCTTT
TRBV2	-	many	TRBJ2-5	CASIGRGKKTQYF	TGTGCCAGCATCGGACGGGGGAAAAAGACCCAGTACTTC
TRBV11-2	TRBD2	many	TRBJ2-7	CASSWGTSEDEQYF	TGTGCCAGCAGCTGGGGGACTAGCGAGGACGAGCAGTACTTC
TRBV28	TRBD1	few	TRBJ1-5	CASSSSDRGSSQPQHF	TGTGCCAGCAGTTCATCGGACAGGGGTAGCAGTCAGCCCCAGCATTTT
TRBV7-2	TRBD2	few	TRBJ2-1	CASSLLAGGDNEQFF	TGTGCCAGCAGCTTACTAGCGGGAGGAGACAATGAGCAGTTCTTC
TRBV4-2	-	-	TRBJ2-7	CASSQDLRQSYEQYF	TGTGCCAGCAGCCAAGATTTGAGACAGTCCTACGAGCAGTACTTC
TRBV20-1	-	many	TRBJ2-1	CSARGKTTSNYNEQFF	TGCAGTGCTAGAGGGAAGACTACATCTAACTACAATGAGCAGTTCTTC
TRBV11-3	TRBD1	many	TRBJ2-7	CASSKNRDSYEQYF	TGTGCCAGCAGCAAGAACCGGGACAGCTACGAGCAGTACTTC
TRBV3-1	-	many	TRBJ2-7	CASSQGHRPEYEQYF	TGTGCCAGCAGCCAAGGCCATCGCCCCGAGTACGAGCAGTACTTC
TRBV20-1	TRBD2	-	TRBJ2-3	CSARRLAGGADTQYF	TGCAGTGCTAGACGACTAGCGGGAGGAGCAGATACGCAGTATTTT
TRBV7-9	-	many	TRBJ1-5	CASTGGGQPQHF	TGTGCCAGCACCGGGGGGGGGCAGCCCCAGCATTTT
TRBV7-8	-	once	TRBJ2-4	CASSLAPLGVAKNIQYF	TGTGCCAGCAGCTTAGCGCCCCTCGGAGTAGCCAAAAACATTCAGTACTTC
TRBV20-1	TRBD2	few	TRBJ2-1	CSARRLAGDGRYNEQFF	TGCAGTGCTAGAAGACTAGCGGGAGACGGCCGATACAATGAGCAGTTCTTC
TRBV7-2	-	many	TRBJ2-1	CASSLARNNNEQFF	TGTGCCAGCAGCTTAGCCAGGAATAACAATGAGCAGTTCTTC
TRBV28	-	-	TRBJ1-4	CASSIMGEKLFF	TGTGCCAGCAGTATAATGGGTGAAAAACTGTTTTTT